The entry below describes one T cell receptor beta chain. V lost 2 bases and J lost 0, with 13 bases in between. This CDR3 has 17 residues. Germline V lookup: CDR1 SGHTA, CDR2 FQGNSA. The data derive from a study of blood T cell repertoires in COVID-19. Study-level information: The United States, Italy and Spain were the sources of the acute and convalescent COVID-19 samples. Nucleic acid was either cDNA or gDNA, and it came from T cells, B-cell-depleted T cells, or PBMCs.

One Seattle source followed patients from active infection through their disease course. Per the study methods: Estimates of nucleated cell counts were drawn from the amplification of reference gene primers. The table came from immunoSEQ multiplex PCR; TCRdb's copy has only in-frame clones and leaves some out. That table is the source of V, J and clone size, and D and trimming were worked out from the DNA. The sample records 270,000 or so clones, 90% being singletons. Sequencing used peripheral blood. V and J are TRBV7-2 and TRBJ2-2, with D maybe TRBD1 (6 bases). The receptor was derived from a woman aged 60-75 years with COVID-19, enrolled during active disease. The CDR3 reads CASSLTGIHANTGELFF. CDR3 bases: TGTGCCAGCAGCTTAACAGGGATCCACGCGAACACCGGGGAGCTGTTTTTT.